These 30 T cell receptor beta chains were all obtained from the same sample, sequenced in a study of early T cells in non-severe SARS-CoV-2 infection. TCRdb redid the calling of the 5' RACE reads with MiXCR, one entry per CDR3 protein. The table includes 35,000 to 50,000 distinct CDR3 sequences, over 6% detected once. The sample comprised whole blood. The receptors stem from an adult who was a healthcare worker with PCR-confirmed SARS-CoV-2 infection or an uninfected control (not recorded which).

This clonotype has only a few counts. The chain combines TRBV4-2 with TRBJ2-1; maybe TRBD2 (7 bases). Trimming took 1 base from V and 8 from J, leaving 21 bases between them. The CDR3 is 17 amino acids. The V gene's germline CDR1 is LGHNA and CDR2 YNFKEQ. The CDR3 bases are TGTGCCAGCAGCCAAGGACTAAATAGGGGGGGACGGGATGAGCAGTTCTTC. It encodes CASSQGLNRGGRDEQFF.

This clonotype was seen a few times. The chain recombines TRBV3-1 with TRBJ2-7, with a tentative D call TRBD2 (5 bases). V was cut by 8 bases and J by 5 bases, with 10 bases left in between. The length of the CDR3 is 11 residues. Germline CDR1 is LGHDT and CDR2 is YNNKEL (reference sequence). The DNA of the CDR3 is TGTGCCAGCGAGGGAGTTCACGAGCAGTACTTC. Protein sequence: CASEGVHEQYF.

This clonotype was recorded at least ten times. This chain links TRBV27 with TRBJ2-7; maybe TRBD2 (6 bases). Per germline, CDR1 MNHEY and CDR2 SMNVEV (reference sequence). V lost 3 bases, J lost 3 bases, and 12 bases lay in between. The CDR3 loop spans 14 amino acids. DNA of the CDR3: TGTGCCAGCAGTTTGCGGGGACCAGGCTACGAGCAGTACTTC. It specifies CASSLRGPGYEQYF.

J is TRBJ1-2 and V is TRBV27; possibly TRBD1 for D (5 bases). Trimming removed 2 bases from V and 7 bases from J, with 11 bases in between. This CDR3 comprises 13 residues. Germline CDR1 is MNHEY and CDR2 is SMNVEV (reference sequence). The CDR3: CASSLQGFFGYTF. CDR3 coding DNA: TGTGCCAGCAGTTTACAGGGTTTCTTTGGCTACACCTTC.

Only a few counts were recorded for this clonotype. The V and J genes are TRBV20-1 and TRBJ1-5; the match to TRBD1 covers 8 bases. The CDR3 loop spans 15 amino acids. With V trimmed by 1 base and J by 4 bases, 6 bases remained unmatched. Germline V gene sequence: CDR1 DFQATT, CDR2 SNEGSKA (reference sequence). The CDR3 bases are TGCAGTGCTAGAGTATGGGGACAGGCTAATCAGCCCCAGCATTTT. Its translation: CSARVWGQANQPQHF.

This clonotype was seen many times. This sequence joins TRBV20-1 and TRBJ1-5, with a tentative D call TRBD1 (6 bases). Trimming shortened V by 6 bases and J by 2 bases, and 17 bases separated the two germline ends. The germline V gene encodes CDR1 DFQATT and CDR2 SNEGSKA (reference sequence). This CDR3 spans 15 amino acids. This chain's CDR3 is CSAQAAGAGNQPQHF. The DNA of the CDR3 is TGCAGTGCCCAGGCGGCAGGGGCTGGCAATCAGCCCCAGCATTTT.

This clonotype was picked up many times. The V gene is TRBV7-8, the J gene TRBJ1-1; D uncertain. The germline V and J ends were trimmed by 0 bases and 4 bases, with 9 bases remaining between them. The CDR3 sequence is 14 residues long. In germline, CDR1 is SGHVS, CDR2 FQNEAQ. Here the CDR3 DNA reads TGTGCCAGCAGCTTAGCGACTATTCCCACTGAAGCTTTCTTT. Residues: CASSLATIPTEAFF.

The chain employs TRBV10-3 and TRBJ2-5; D gene unclear. Germline CDR1 and CDR2: ENHRY and SYGVKD. V was trimmed by 1 base and J by 2 bases, leaving 11 bases between them. CDR3 length equals 15 residues. DNA for the CDR3: TGTGCCATCAGTGAGTTGGACGGAGTGCAAGAGACCCAGTACTTC. Its translation is CAISELDGVQETQYF.

Points on this clonotype: A read error may be the cause here, since a much bigger clone is one base away. J is TRBJ2-7 and V is TRBV25-1; D is ambiguous. V was trimmed by 7 bases and J by 5 bases, leaving 12 bases between them. Per germline, CDR1 MGHDK and CDR2 SYGVNS. The CDR3 spans 12 residues. For the CDR3, the DNA is TGTGCCAGCACGAAGTGGACCCACGAGCAGTACTTC. It is translated as CASTKWTHEQYF.

This clonotype was seen repeatedly, ten times or more. The chain combines TRBV7-2 with TRBJ1-1; D gene uncertain. Germline lookup yields CDR1 SGHTA and CDR2 FQGNSA. This CDR3 spans 13 amino acids. The V end was cut by 5 bases, the J end by 2 bases, with 9 bases between. The chain's CDR3 is CASSPWINTEAFF. The CDR3 bases are TGTGCCAGCAGCCCCTGGATAAACACTGAAGCTTTCTTT.

This clonotype was seen ten or more times. The J gene is TRBJ2-1, the V gene TRBV4-2; TRBD2 agrees at 8 bases. Trimming at V came to 1 base and at J to 0 bases, leaving 5 bases not matched to a gene. Germline CDR1 and CDR2: LGHNA and YNFKEQ. The CDR3 is 17 amino acids. In DNA, the CDR3 is TGTGCCAGCAGCCAAGGAACTAGCGGACACTCCTACAATGAGCAGTTCTTC. Amino acids: CASSQGTSGHSYNEQFF.

This clonotype showed up many times. V and J are TRBV4-3 and TRBJ1-2; 8 positions match TRBD1. V dropped 3 bases and J dropped 0; count of bases not matched to a gene: 3. The length of the CDR3 is 15 residues. Germline V gives CDR1 LGHNA, CDR2 YSLEER. CDR3 nucleotides: TGCGCCAGCAGCCAGCAGACAGGGGCTAACTATGGCTACACCTTC. Protein sequence: CASSQQTGANYGYTF.

This clonotype has only a few counts. At one end the junction does not follow the germline gene, possibly because of a read error. The chain couples TRBV6-5 to TRBJ2-4, with 9 nucleotides matching TRBD1. In germline, CDR1 is MNHEY, CDR2 SVGAGI. The length of the CDR3 is 16 residues. DNA of the CDR3: TGTGCCAGCAGCCGACCGGGACAGGGTAGGGAAAACATTCGGTACTTC. Translated: CASSRPGQGRENIRYF.

This clonotype was recorded at least ten times. The chain joins TRBV3-1 to TRBJ2-5, with D possibly TRBD2 on 7 matching bases. The CDR3 consists of 18 residues. Trimming removed 0 bases from V and 2 bases from J, with 19 bases in between. Per the germline V gene, CDR1 is LGHDT and CDR2 is YNNKEL (reference sequence). The CDR3 here is CASSQDTRWRGRQETQYF. DNA of the CDR3: TGTGCCAGCAGCCAAGATACCCGCTGGCGGGGGCGACAAGAGACCCAGTACTTC.

The gene calls are TRBV6-1 and TRBJ2-7; D is possibly TRBD1 or TRBD2 (5 bases each). The CDR3 contains 14 residues. Trimming left V 6 bases short and J 5 bases short, with 17 bases between. Germline V gene data show CDR1 as MNHNS and CDR2 as SASEGT. The DNA for the CDR3 is TGTGCCAGCAGAGCCCCGGGACCTCCAGACGAGCAGTACTTC. Residues: CASRAPGPPDEQYF.

The chain couples TRBV20-1 to TRBJ1-5, with 7 bases identical to TRBD1. The CDR3 extends over 13 amino acids. Germline CDR1 DFQATT, CDR2 SNEGSKA (reference sequence). With 6 bases clipped from V and 3 bases from J, the junction kept 5 bases outside the gene matches. The CDR3 loop reads CSATTGDNQPQHF. The CDR3 nucleotides are TGCAGTGCCACCACAGGGGACAATCAGCCCCAGCATTTT.

This clonotype was counted a few times. The V and J genes are TRBV4-3 and TRBJ2-7; 9 nucleotides align to TRBD1. Unmatched junction bases numbered 7, after V lost 1 base and J lost 6 bases. CDR1 is LGHNA, CDR2 YSLEER, per germline. This CDR3 comprises 15 residues. CDR3 DNA sequence: TGCGCCAGCAGCCAAGCCCATACAGGGGGCGGCGAGCAGTACTTC. The encoded protein is CASSQAHTGGGEQYF.

This clonotype was counted ten times or more. The DNA of the CDR3 is TGCGCCAGCAGCCAAGCAGGGTACACGGAGCAGTTCTTC. Residues: CASSQAGYTEQFF. The chain carries TRBV4-3 and TRBJ2-1, with D possibly matching TRBD1 (5 bases). In germline, CDR1 is LGHNA, CDR2 YSLEER. Deletions cut 1 base from V and 10 bases from J, with 11 bases between. This CDR3 contains 13 residues.

Many counts were recorded for this clonotype. The V call is TRBV6-6, the J call TRBJ1-2; 8 bases line up with TRBD1. Looked up from germline, CDR1 is MNHNY and CDR2 is SVGAGI (reference sequence). The junction had 3 bases not matched to a gene; V was cut back by 5 bases and J by 4 bases. The CDR3 consists of 13 residues. CDR3 loop: CASSPDRAYGYTF. The CDR3 DNA reads TGTGCCAGCAGTCCGGACAGGGCCTATGGCTACACCTTC.

The chain has TRBV14 and TRBJ1-1; D may be TRBD1 (5 bases). The germline gives CDR1 SGHDN, CDR2 FVKESK. The CDR3 spans 15 residues. V shed 5 bases and J shed 1 base, with 14 bases lying between them. CDR3 nucleotide sequence: TGTGCCAGCAGCATTCAACTTACAGGGAACACTGAAGCTTTCTTT. Translating gives CASSIQLTGNTEAFF.

The table lists this clonotype with many counts. As DNA, the CDR3 is TGCAGCGTTAGGACGTCGATAAACATTCAGTACTTC. Amino acid sequence: CSVRTSINIQYF. The V gene is TRBV29-1, the J gene TRBJ2-4; D remains ambiguous. CDR3 length equals 12 residues. Trimming left V 5 bases short and J 6 bases short, with 11 bases between. Germline assignment: CDR1 SQVTM and CDR2 ANQGSEA.

This sequence joins TRBV29-1 and TRBJ2-1, with a tentative D call TRBD1 (6 bases). Per the germline V gene, CDR1 is SQVTM and CDR2 is ANQGSEA. The CDR3 is 12 residues long. V dropped 7 bases and J dropped 4 bases, with 11 bases sitting between them. The CDR3 sequence: CSGIGGYNEQFF. For the CDR3, the DNA is TGCAGCGGGATAGGGGGATACAATGAGCAGTTCTTC.

Many counts were recorded for this clonotype. V is TRBV7-9 and J is TRBJ2-3, with D possibly matching TRBD1 (6 bases). Germline assignment: CDR1 SEHNR and CDR2 FQNEAQ (reference sequence). The CDR3 has 15 amino acids. The V end was cut by 1 base, the J end by 2 bases, with 10 bases between. CDR3 in DNA: TGTGCCAGCAGCTTAGGGGACATAATCACAGATACGCAGTATTTT. Encoded protein: CASSLGDIITDTQYF.

The V and J genes are TRBV18 and TRBJ1-5; D is unresolved. CDR1 is KGHSH and CDR2 is LQKENI in the germline V gene. This CDR3 contains 14 residues. Trimming left V 3 bases short and J 3 bases short, with 9 bases between. The chain's CDR3 is CASSPSGINQPQHF. The CDR3 nucleotides read TGTGCCAGCTCACCTTCGGGGATCAATCAGCCCCAGCATTTT.

This clonotype occurred many times. V gene TRBV19 combines with J gene TRBJ2-3; 8 nucleotides match TRBD2. The germline V gene encodes CDR1 LNHDA and CDR2 SQIVND (reference sequence). After removal of 6 bases from V and 3 bases from J, the junction contained 8 bases not matched to a gene. The CDR3 is 15 amino acids. The CDR3 here is CASRQAGALTDTQYF. CDR3 bases: TGTGCCAGTAGACAAGCGGGGGCCCTTACAGATACGCAGTATTTT.

This clonotype was counted ten times or more. The chain employs TRBV4-1 and TRBJ2-6; TRBD1 aligns across 8 bases. J gave up 4 bases and V 4 bases, and 6 bases lay outside the gene matches. The CDR3 totals 16 residues. Germline assignment: CDR1 MGHRA and CDR2 YSYEKL. CDR3 coding DNA: TGCGCCAGCAGCCCGGACAGGGCGGGAGGGGCCAACGTCCTGACTTTC. It encodes CASSPDRAGGANVLTF.

As for this clonotype: It may be a read error: a sequence one base away is much more abundant. The chain recombines TRBV7-2 with TRBJ2-4; 7 nucleotides align to TRBD1. Germline CDR1 and CDR2: SGHTA and FQGNSA. The CDR3 length is 16 residues. The CDR3 DNA follows: TGTGCCAACAGCTTAGTAGGGGGCGCAGGCAAAAACATTCAGTACTTC. Protein sequence: CANSLVGGAGKNIQYF.

This clonotype was seen many times. The chain uses TRBV6-2 or TRBV6-3 and TRBJ2-7, with no clear D. The CDR3 is 13 amino acids. V lost 7 bases and J 3 bases, leaving 13 bases between the germline ends. Germline V gene lookup returns CDR1 MNHEY and CDR2 SVGEGT. CDR3 bases: TGTGCCAGCACTAGAGGCCGAAACTACGAGCAGTACTTC. It specifies CASTRGRNYEQYF.

In its sample, this clonotype was seen many times. This chain links TRBV9 with TRBJ1-2; no firm D call. Per germline, CDR1 SGDLS and CDR2 YYNGEE. The ends were cut back, 4 bases at V and 1 base at J, with 11 bases in the middle. This CDR3 has 14 amino acids. Here the CDR3 DNA reads TGTGCCAGCAGCCCCGACACATTTAACTATGGCTACACCTTC. Protein product: CASSPDTFNYGYTF.

This clonotype was observed many times. The rearrangement joins TRBV14 to TRBJ2-1, with TRBD1 matching over 10 bases. In germline, CDR1 is SGHDN, CDR2 FVKESK. V was clipped by 1 base and J by 9 bases; unmatched bases: 6. This CDR3 comprises 15 residues. In DNA form, the CDR3 reads TGTGCCAGCAGCCAAGTGCCGGGGGACAGGGGTGAGCAGTTCTTC. It yields the protein CASSQVPGDRGEQFF.